The TCR beta chain under discussion was sequenced for a study of cytomegalovirus exposure and HLA in healthy donors. The study's findings and limits: The authors excluded some V segments, including TRBV6-2 and TRBV6-3, as indistinguishable. The study carried out a later analysis of TCR beta sequences. It associated 16,951 of them with specific HLA alleles at a false discovery rate of 0.05. For most subjects, TCR beta sequences were reported to predict HLA-A and HLA-B alleles with accuracy.

Both 60 Vbeta primers and 13 Jbeta primers went into the PCR. In the authors' methods: A later analysis tallied 75 million to 80 million unique TCR beta chains, approximately 10 million of them shared. TCRdb's table, derived via immunoSEQ multiplex PCR, lists solely in-frame clones and lacks some. That table gives V, J and clone size, and the DNA gave D and trimming. The sample lists around 100,000 clones, around 86% seen once, with more than 3% in the top ten. This clone was picked up a small number of times. The target antigen is unknown. The germline CDR1 and CDR2 sequences are SGHTA and FQGNSA. V dropped 1 base and J dropped 5 bases, with 6 bases sitting between them. The CDR3 extends over 13 amino acids.

The V gene is TRBV7-2, the J gene TRBJ1-5, with D unresolved. The TCR comes from a female donor in good health and CMV-seropositive. Sample: PBMCs. The CDR3 DNA sequence: TGTGCCAGCAGCTTAGAGGCGGATCAGCCCCAGCATTTT. Amino acids: CASSLEADQPQHF.